The 31 T cell receptor beta chains given below trace back to one sample, sequenced in a study of T cell changes during pregnancy in multiple sclerosis. Sequencing used immunoSEQ multiplex PCR; TCRdb keeps in-frame clones, though not all of them. This sample has 56,000 or so clones, with 90% found just once. The specimen was peripheral blood, collected in the first trimester of pregnancy. The receptors originated from a female donor in good health, enrolled as a control in a pregnancy study.

This chain connects TRBV28 to TRBJ1-5, with D hard to call. With 1 base removed from V and 4 bases from J, the gap between germline ends came to 8 bases. The CDR3 has 14 amino acids. CDR1 is MDHEN, CDR2 SYDVKM, per germline. The CDR3 reads CASSLYASNQPQHF. The DNA for the CDR3 is TGTGCCAGCAGTTTATACGCCAGTAATCAGCCCCAGCATTTT.

The rearrangement uses TRBV29-1 and TRBJ2-5; maybe TRBD2 (5 bases). The CDR3 runs 11 residues. Germline values: CDR1 SQVTM, CDR2 ANQGSEA. Deletions cut 6 bases from V and 2 bases from J, with 7 bases between. The CDR3 DNA is TGCAGCGTCGGACTGCAAGAGACCCAGTACTTC. It codes for CSVGLQETQYF.

V gene TRBV19 combines with J gene TRBJ2-7, with D possibly being TRBD1 (6 bases). In germline, CDR1 is LNHDA, CDR2 SQIVND (reference sequence). V was shortened by 3 bases and J by 3 bases, with 9 bases between the two germline ends. The length of the CDR3 is 13 residues. The CDR3 reads CASSMVDSYEQYF. In nucleotides, the CDR3 is TGTGCCAGTAGTATGGTGGACAGCTACGAGCAGTACTTC.

This chain uses TRBV5-1 with TRBJ1-2, with 9 bases that match TRBD1. This CDR3 has 16 amino acids. After removal of 0 bases from V and 6 bases from J, the junction contained 9 bases not matched to a gene. Looked up from germline, CDR1 is SGHRS and CDR2 is YFSETQ. CDR3 sequence (DNA): TGCGCCAGCAGCTTGGGACAGGGGGGACCCCTGAATGGCTACACCTTC. Protein: CASSLGQGGPLNGYTF.

In this sample, this clone turned up once. The chain carries TRBV30 and TRBJ1-2; maybe TRBD1 (5 bases). This CDR3 comprises 12 residues. The V end was cut by 4 bases, the J end by 4 bases, with 10 bases between. In germline, CDR1 is GTSNPN, CDR2 SVGIG (reference sequence). The CDR3 nucleotides are TGTGCCTGGACCGACAGCTCCTATGGCTACACCTTC. Translation gives CAWTDSSYGYTF.

The J gene is TRBJ1-5, the V gene TRBV4-1; maybe TRBD1 (6 bases). The CDR3 covers 15 residues. CDR1 and CDR2 (germline): MGHRA, YSYEKL. V was trimmed by 4 bases and J by 4 bases, leaving 14 bases between them. CDR3 sequence reads: CASSLILTGNQPQHF. CDR3 DNA: TGCGCCAGCAGCCTCATCCTGACAGGAAATCAGCCCCAGCATTTT.

For the CDR3, the DNA is TGTGCCAGCAGTGCCGGGACTAGCGGGGGGCAAGAGACCCAGTACTTC. This gives the protein CASSAGTSGGQETQYF. The V gene is TRBV6-4, the J gene TRBJ2-5; 15 nucleotides line up with TRBD2. The CDR3 extends over 16 amino acids. The J segment lost 2 bases and the V segment lost 4 bases, leaving 2 bases of the junction unmatched. CDR1 MRHNA and CDR2 SNTAGT come from the germline V gene.

The chain is built from TRBV29-1 and TRBJ2-5; TRBD2 aligns across 12 bases. The germline gives CDR1 SQVTM, CDR2 ANQGSEA. The CDR3 consists of 14 residues. V was clipped by 5 bases and J by 11 bases; unmatched bases: 12. CDR3 protein: CSVSRLAGGRKQYF. The CDR3, as DNA: TGCAGCGTTTCTCGTCTAGCGGGAGGGAGAAAGCAGTACTTC.

The chain couples TRBV11-1 to TRBJ2-3; TRBD2 matches 10 bases. The CDR3 length is 15 residues. Per the germline V gene, CDR1 is SGHAT and CDR2 is FQDESV (reference sequence). V trimming: 5 bases; J trimming: 2 bases; junction bases outside the gene matches: 4. CDR3 protein: CASSRTSGPTDTQYF. The CDR3 coding sequence is TGTGCCAGCAGCCGGACTAGCGGACCCACAGATACGCAGTATTTT.

This chain links TRBV2 with TRBJ1-1, with TRBD1 as a possible D gene (5 bases). The CDR3 extends over 14 amino acids. The germline V gene has CDR1 SNHLY and CDR2 FYNNEI. The V end lost 8 bases, the J end lost 4 bases, and 17 bases lay between the germline ends. CDR3 nucleotide sequence: TGTGCCAGCGGCCCTCGGGGCGGGAGCACTGAAGCTTTCTTT. Its protein product is CASGPRGGSTEAFF.

This chain joins TRBV29-1 and TRBJ2-3, with D possibly matching TRBD1 (5 bases). The V and J ends lost 3 bases and 2 bases respectively, with 18 bases between them. Germline V gene data show CDR1 as SQVTM and CDR2 as ANQGSEA. This CDR3 comprises 16 residues. CDR3 residues: CSVEDPWAGNTDTQYF. In DNA, the CDR3 is TGCAGCGTTGAGGATCCTTGGGCAGGGAACACAGATACGCAGTATTTT.

J is TRBJ2-3 and V is TRBV13, with 8 bases that match TRBD2. The germline gives CDR1 PRHDT, CDR2 FYEKMQ (reference sequence). The CDR3 totals 14 residues. Losses at the gene ends were 0 bases for V and 6 bases for J; bases not matched to a gene: 2. CDR3 nucleotide sequence: TGTGCCAGCAGCTTAGGAGCGGGAGTGGATACGCAGTATTTT. It specifies CASSLGAGVDTQYF.

J is TRBJ2-2 and V is TRBV29-1; 15 positions match TRBD2. V gave up 5 bases and J gave up 5 bases; unmatched junction bases: 9. Germline lookup yields CDR1 SQVTM and CDR2 ANQGSEA. The CDR3 contains 17 residues. The DNA for the CDR3 is TGCAGCGTTCAAACCCGGACTAGCGGGAGGGTTACCGGGGAGCTGTTTTTT. This encodes CSVQTRTSGRVTGELFF.

Here the CDR3 reads CSVDGSPEAFF. For the CDR3, the DNA is TGCAGCGTTGACGGGTCCCCTGAAGCTTTCTTT. V and J are TRBV29-1 and TRBJ1-1; no reliable D call. CDR1 is SQVTM and CDR2 is ANQGSEA in the germline V gene. Trimming removed 3 bases from V and 6 bases from J, with 8 bases in between. This CDR3 comprises 11 residues.

The chain is built from TRBV7-9 and TRBJ2-7; TRBD1 matches 10 bases. This CDR3 comprises 18 residues. The germline V gene encodes CDR1 SEHNR and CDR2 FQNEAQ (reference sequence). With V trimmed by 8 bases and J by 7 bases, 23 bases remained unmatched. CDR3 residues: CASSGQGDAPLLRGEQYF. The DNA of the CDR3 is TGTGCCAGCTCTGGACAGGGGGACGCTCCCCTCTTGAGGGGGGAGCAGTACTTC.

V and J are TRBV7-9 and TRBJ1-2, with 7 bases aligning to TRBD1. Germline CDR1 is SEHNR and CDR2 is FQNEAQ (reference sequence). The CDR3 loop spans 17 amino acids. The trim removed 2 bases at V and 8 bases at J, leaving 17 bases unmatched. The CDR3 DNA sequence: TGTGCCAGCAGCTTAACCTACGGACAGGAAAAAAGGAACGGCTACACCTTC. It specifies CASSLTYGQEKRNGYTF.

The chain links TRBV7-8 to TRBJ2-3, with 7 bases lining up with TRBD1. The J segment lost 1 base and the V segment lost 3 bases, leaving 7 bases of the junction unmatched. CDR1 is SGHVS and CDR2 is FQNEAQ in the germline V gene. The CDR3 totals 16 residues. Here the CDR3 reads CASSLRQGSGTDTQYF. CDR3 sequence (DNA): TGTGCCAGCAGCTTGAGACAGGGATCGGGCACAGATACGCAGTATTTT.

Details on this clone: At one end the junction does not follow the germline gene, possibly because of a read error. V and J are TRBV27 and TRBJ2-7, with D perhaps TRBD1 (7 bases). CDR1 is MNHEY, CDR2 SMNVEV, per germline (reference sequence). The CDR3 length is 12 residues. The CDR3 sequence is CASSSGGSERYF. CDR3 DNA sequence: TGTGCCAGCAGTTCAGGGGGGAGCGAGCGGTACTTC.

This clone was seen a single time. The CDR3 coding sequence is TGCGCCAGCAGTGAGAGGTCTCAGGGCCTACCCCGCTCTGGAAACACCATATATTTT. This translates into CASSERSQGLPRSGNTIYF. J is TRBJ1-3 and V is TRBV10-2; weak D call: TRBD1 (5 bases). Per germline, CDR1 WSHSY and CDR2 SAAADI. The V and J ends lost 2 bases and 0 bases respectively, with 20 bases between them. CDR3 size: 19 residues.

The rearrangement joins TRBV6-6 to TRBJ2-2, with 7 bases matching TRBD2. The V gene's germline CDR1 is MNHNY and CDR2 SVGAGI (reference sequence). J gave up 0 bases and V 9 bases, and 7 bases lay outside the gene matches. The CDR3 has 15 residues. In nucleotides, the CDR3 is TGTGCCAGTGACTTCAGCGGGACGAACACCGGGGAGCTGTTTTTT. It encodes CASDFSGTNTGELFF.

The chain uses TRBV2 and TRBJ1-4; a weak D match, TRBD1 (5 bases). This CDR3 is built from 18 residues. V lost 3 bases to trimming and J lost 0 bases, with 17 bases between them. In germline, CDR1 is SNHLY, CDR2 FYNNEI. The CDR3 spells CASSEIAGLTATNEKLFF. The CDR3 region has the DNA TGTGCCAGCAGTGAGATCGCGGGACTGACAGCAACTAATGAAAAACTGTTTTTT.

The chain has TRBV7-8 and TRBJ1-5; 7 nucleotides agree with TRBD1. Germline V gene sequence: CDR1 SGHVS, CDR2 FQNEAQ. J lost 1 base, V lost 4 bases, and 10 bases had no gene match. The CDR3 is made up of 17 amino acids. CDR3 sequence (DNA): TGTGCCAGCAGCTCCAGGGGGGCCCCCTTGAGCAATCAGCCCCAGCATTTT. Protein: CASSSRGAPLSNQPQHF.

This chain links TRBV7-8 with TRBJ2-2; 10 positions match TRBD2. This CDR3 has 16 residues. CDR1 and CDR2 from the germline V gene are SGHVS and FQNEAQ. The V segment lost 2 bases and the J segment 7 bases; nucleotides outside the gene matches: 7. The CDR3, as DNA: TGTGCCAGCAGCTTAAGCGGGGGGGCCAATATCGGGGAGCTGTTTTTT. Encoded protein: CASSLSGGANIGELFF.

The rearrangement links TRBV7-3 to TRBJ1-1, with a weak D call TRBD1 (5 bases). CDR1 is SGHTA and CDR2 is FQGTGA in the germline V gene. V was pared by 2 bases and J by 11 bases, with 15 bases between. CDR3 length equals 13 residues. The CDR3 here is CASSLGEGRHAFF. In DNA, the CDR3 is TGTGCCAGCAGCTTAGGGGAGGGACGACATGCTTTCTTT.

This chain connects TRBV6-1 to TRBJ1-2, with D tentatively TRBD1 (6 bases). V was clipped by 8 bases and J by 4 bases, with 14 bases between them. The V gene's germline CDR1 is MNHNS and CDR2 SASEGT. CDR3 length: 13 residues. Here the CDR3 DNA reads TGTGCCAGCGAGAACAGGGCCACCTATGGCTACACCTTC. Translating gives CASENRATYGYTF.

The chain joins TRBV6-6 to TRBJ2-1, with 11 bases matching TRBD2. CDR1 and CDR2 (germline): MNHNY, SVGAGI (reference sequence). This CDR3 is built from 14 residues. J gave up 3 bases and V 5 bases, and 0 bases lay outside the gene matches. The DNA of the CDR3 is TGTGCCAGCAGTCTAGCGGGGGGCTACAATGAGCAGTTCTTC. It codes for CASSLAGGYNEQFF.

The V gene is TRBV27, the J gene TRBJ1-1; 9 bases agree with TRBD1. Germline V gene sequence: CDR1 MNHEY, CDR2 SMNVEV (reference sequence). The CDR3 runs to 14 residues. V was clipped by 5 bases and J by 4 bases; unmatched bases: 5. CDR3 in amino acids: CASSPQGQGTEAFF. DNA for the CDR3: TGTGCCAGCAGTCCCCAGGGACAGGGCACTGAAGCTTTCTTT.

This chain joins TRBV19 and TRBJ2-1, with 13 bases lining up with TRBD2. Unmatched junction bases numbered 5, after V lost 4 bases and J lost 5 bases. Germline CDR1 and CDR2: LNHDA and SQIVND (reference sequence). The CDR3 has 16 amino acids. The CDR3 sequence is CASSTRLAGGHNEQFF. CDR3 sequence (DNA): TGTGCCAGTAGTACCCGACTAGCGGGAGGTCACAATGAGCAGTTCTTC.

The genes are TRBV19 and TRBJ1-5; a possible D gene is TRBD1 (6 bases). The CDR3 is 14 residues long. The V gene's germline CDR1 is LNHDA and CDR2 SQIVND (reference sequence). The V end lost 4 bases, the J end lost 3 bases, and 10 bases lay between the germline ends. CDR3 coding DNA: TGTGCCAGTAGTAAAAACAGGGACAATCAGCCCCAGCATTTT. Translation: CASSKNRDNQPQHF.

This chain uses TRBV19 with TRBJ1-1, with TRBD1 matching 7 bases. The CDR3 length is 13 residues. Germline CDR1 reads LNHDA; CDR2 reads SQIVND (reference sequence). V shed 6 bases, J shed 8 bases, and the junction held 9 bases outside the gene matches. The CDR3 protein is CASRDYRGQEAFF. CDR3 DNA: TGTGCCAGTAGGGACTACAGGGGACAAGAAGCTTTCTTT.

Worth noting for this clone: Other DNA sequences of this sample code for an identical CDR3. The chain couples TRBV2 to TRBJ2-5, with D perhaps TRBD2 (6 bases). The CDR3 spans 12 residues. The V end lost 3 bases, the J end lost 5 bases, and 7 bases lay between the germline ends. The germline gives CDR1 SNHLY, CDR2 FYNNEI. CDR3 region: CASSDREETQYF. As DNA, the CDR3 is TGTGCCAGCAGTGATCGGGAGGAGACCCAGTACTTC.